The text below deals with one T cell receptor (beta chain). Its antigen is not identified. Trimming took 8 bases from V and 4 from J; bases not matched to a gene: 4. This CDR3 has 13 amino acids. Germline CDR1 and CDR2: LGHNA and YNFKEQ. These data originate in a study of identical twins. A universal primer binding site was introduced by template switching. The final cDNA contained unique molecular identifiers. MiXCR was run by TCRdb on the 5' RACE reads, yielding one entry per CDR3 protein. Altogether about 550,000 distinct CDR3 sequences are present, more than 20% being singletons, with the ten largest covering around 0.5%. Study-level points and caveats: Insertions were reduced in abundant cord blood beta clonotypes but not in memory repertoires.

The same data also contributed to another study, on yellow fever vaccine responses in identical twins.

The chain uses TRBV4-2 and TRBJ2-5; 10 bases are shared with TRBD2. Sequenced input: CD4+ T cells sorted from blood. This TCR was recovered from a woman aged 18-29 years in good health. CDR3 DNA sequence: TGTGCCAGCCGGAGCGGGGGGGGAGAGACCCAGTACTTC. Protein: CASRSGGGETQYF.